One and the same sample provided the 28 T cell receptor beta chains below, sequenced in a study of blood T cell repertoires in COVID-19 (dated by TCRdb to the early 2020s). The library came from the immunoSEQ multiplex PCR assay. This immuneACCESS table, as held by TCRdb, lists in-frame sequences with V and J called but not all clones. Of the missing ones, under half trace to an unresolved V gene in checked studies; the others have no known cause. Present in this sample are fewer than 350,000 clones, 88% of which were seen just once. Jointly, the top ten make up about 1.5% of the sample. Sequencing used peripheral blood. The receptors originated from a woman in her 30s with COVID-19, enrolled during active disease.

The chain has TRBV11-3 and TRBJ2-3, with 9 nucleotides matching TRBD2. The germline V gene has CDR1 SGHNT and CDR2 YENEEA. The CDR3 runs to 15 residues. V dropped 1 base and J dropped 4; count of bases not matched to a gene: 3. The CDR3 protein is CASSLGASGADTQYF. CDR3 coding DNA: TGTGCCAGCAGCTTAGGGGCTAGCGGGGCAGATACGCAGTATTTT.

This chain uses TRBV7-6 with TRBJ1-2; D is uncertain. CDR3 length equals 13 residues. With 5 bases removed from V and 0 bases from J, the gap between germline ends came to 7 bases. The germline CDR1 and CDR2 sequences are SGHVS and FNYEAQ. The CDR3 loop is CASSPNSNYGYTF. In nucleotides, the CDR3 is TGTGCCAGCAGCCCAAATTCTAACTATGGCTACACCTTC.

J is TRBJ1-1 and V is TRBV4-2; 8 positions match TRBD1. CDR3 length: 15 residues. The germline gives CDR1 LGHNA, CDR2 YNFKEQ. V lost 2 bases, J lost 0 bases, and 2 bases stayed unmatched. CDR3: CASSQKTGVNTEAFF. The DNA for the CDR3 is TGTGCCAGCAGCCAAAAGACAGGGGTGAACACTGAAGCTTTCTTT.

The chain is built from TRBV27 and TRBJ2-1, with 8 bases aligning to TRBD1. The CDR3 consists of 15 residues. J lost 4 bases, V lost 10 bases, and 12 bases had no gene match. CDR1 and CDR2 from the germline V gene are MNHEY and SMNVEV (reference sequence). CDR3 sequence (DNA): TGTGCCACCGTAACCAGGGGGCCCTCTTACAATGAGCAGTTCTTC. This gives the protein CATVTRGPSYNEQFF.

The chain joins TRBV5-4 to TRBJ2-7; D call uncertain. V was trimmed by 1 base and J by 0 bases, leaving 5 bases between them. Germline CDR1 SGHNT, CDR2 YYREEE (reference sequence). The CDR3 runs to 13 residues. DNA for the CDR3: TGTGCCAGCAGCTTGCATTCCTCCTACGAGCAGTACGTC. Translated: CASSLHSSYEQYV.

The chain recombines TRBV5-4 with TRBJ2-1, with 11 positions matching TRBD2. In germline, CDR1 is SGHNT, CDR2 YYREEE (reference sequence). The CDR3 runs to 16 residues. With 4 bases clipped from V and 2 bases from J, the junction kept 5 bases outside the gene matches. CDR3 DNA sequence: TGTGCCAGCAGCGCCCCTAGCGGGGGGACCTACAATGAGCAGTTCTTC. Translated, it gives CASSAPSGGTYNEQFF.

The rearrangement uses TRBV6-5 and TRBJ1-2, with 10 bases identical to TRBD1. The V gene end was trimmed by 4 bases and the J gene end by 8 bases; junction bases not matched to a gene: 7. The germline gives CDR1 MNHEY, CDR2 SVGAGI. The CDR3 runs 14 residues. The CDR3 coding sequence is TGTGCCAGCAGTTTAGACAGGGGGCGCGAGGGCTACACCTTC. As protein: CASSLDRGREGYTF.

The J gene is TRBJ2-3, the V gene TRBV5-1; D perhaps matches TRBD2 (7 bases). CDR1 and CDR2 (germline): SGHRS, YFSETQ. The CDR3 runs to 16 residues. V was trimmed by 0 bases and J by 2 bases, leaving 13 bases between them. The CDR3 DNA sequence: TGCGCCAGCAGCTTGGAGGGGGGGACTCACACAGATACGCAGTATTTT. It is translated as CASSLEGGTHTDTQYF.

The chain is built from TRBV18 and TRBJ1-5, with D possibly TRBD1 on 6 matching bases. V was trimmed by 2 bases and J by 0 bases, leaving 8 bases between them. The CDR3 contains 15 residues. Germline assignment: CDR1 KGHSH and CDR2 LQKENI. The CDR3: CASSPSRGSNQPQHF. In nucleotides, the CDR3 is TGTGCCAGCTCACCATCCAGGGGTAGCAATCAGCCCCAGCATTTT.

This clone showed up just a few times. The chain combines TRBV19 with TRBJ1-6; perhaps TRBD1 as D (6 bases). The V gene's germline CDR1 is LNHDA and CDR2 SQIVND (reference sequence). The CDR3 extends over 13 amino acids. Trimming removed 4 bases at V and 8 bases at J, with 9 bases between. CDR3 sequence (DNA): TGTGCCAGTAGTACCGGGGGGCATTCACCCCTCCACTTT. Translation: CASSTGGHSPLHF. The entire variable domain, with the rest obtained from reference TRBV19 and TRBJ1-6, is as follows: DGGITQSPKYLFRKEGQNVTLSCEQNLNHDAMYWYRQDPGQGLRLIYYSQIVNDFQKGDIAEGYSVSREKKESFPLTVTSAQKNPTAFYLCASSTGGHSPLHFGNGTRLTVT.

J is TRBJ1-4 and V is TRBV5-1; tentative D call: TRBD1 (5 bases). The CDR3 totals 13 residues. The ends were cut back, 7 bases at V and 8 bases at J, with 15 bases in the middle. Germline V CDR1 and CDR2: SGHRS, YFSETQ. The CDR3 DNA reads as TGCGCCAGCGGGGGACTCGGAGGGGAAAAACTGTTTTTT. Protein product: CASGGLGGEKLFF. The full variable domain, with the rest looked up from reference TRBV5-1 and TRBJ1-4, is KAGVTQTPRYLIKTRGQQVTLSCSPISGHRSVSWYQQTPGQGLQFLFEYFSETQRNKGNFPGRFSGRQFSNSRSEMNVSTLELGDSALYLCASGGLGGEKLFFGSGTQLSVL.

A single count supports this clone. This sequence joins TRBV6-4 and TRBJ1-5; 7 bases are shared with TRBD1. CDR1 is MRHNA and CDR2 is SNTAGT in the germline V gene. This CDR3 has 14 amino acids. V was pared by 9 bases and J by 0 bases, with 5 bases of the junction left unmatched. Here the CDR3 reads CASRQGRSNQPQHF. CDR3 DNA sequence: TGTGCCAGTCGACAGGGCCGTAGCAATCAGCCCCAGCATTTT.

This clone was counted a single time. V is TRBV27 and J is TRBJ2-7, with 10 bases aligning to TRBD1. Germline CDR1 reads MNHEY; CDR2 reads SMNVEV (reference sequence). This CDR3 region has 15 residues. The trim removed 7 bases at V and 1 base at J, leaving 7 bases unmatched. The CDR3 loop reads CASTIRQGASYEQYF. The CDR3 DNA follows: TGTGCCAGCACCATTCGACAGGGGGCGTCCTACGAGCAGTACTTC.

This sequence joins TRBV7-2 and TRBJ1-1, with D possibly matching TRBD1 (5 bases). Germline values: CDR1 SGHTA, CDR2 FQGNSA. V lost 3 bases and J 4 bases, leaving 18 bases between the germline ends. The length of the CDR3 is 16 residues. In DNA, the CDR3 is TGTGCCAGCAGCTTCCAACCCGGAAAGGGACTCACTGAAGCTTTCTTT. This codes for CASSFQPGKGLTEAFF.

The rearrangement links TRBV6-4 to TRBJ2-7, with a possible D match to TRBD1 (5 bases). CDR1 is MRHNA and CDR2 is SNTAGT in the germline V gene. The CDR3 runs to 14 residues. CDR3 amino acids: CASRIYRTSSEQYV. The CDR3 DNA follows: TGTGCCAGCAGGATTTACAGGACCTCCTCCGAGCAGTACGTC.

The CDR3 is CASSPTSGGVETQYF. In DNA form, the CDR3 reads TGTGCCAGCAGCCCCACGAGCGGGGGGGTAGAGACCCAGTACTTC. The chain carries TRBV7-9 and TRBJ2-5, with TRBD2 identical over 10 bases. The CDR3 is 15 residues long. V trimming: 5 bases; J trimming: 4 bases; junction bases outside the gene matches: 7. CDR1 SEHNR and CDR2 FQNEAQ come from the germline V gene (reference sequence).

CDR3 in amino acids: CASSILAGFSTDTQYF. CDR3 in DNA: TGTGCCAGTAGTATACTAGCGGGTTTTAGCACAGATACGCAGTATTTT. The chain links TRBV19 to TRBJ2-3, with 8 positions matching TRBD2. Germline lookup yields CDR1 LNHDA and CDR2 SQIVND (reference sequence). V shed 2 bases, J shed 0 bases, and the junction held 4 bases outside the gene matches. The CDR3 length is 16 residues.

The chain uses TRBV5-6 and TRBJ2-7; 7 bases are shared with TRBD1. The length of the CDR3 is 14 residues. The ends lost 0 bases at V and 7 bases at J; junction bases unmatched: 7. Germline V lookup: CDR1 SGHDT, CDR2 YYEEEE. CDR3 nucleotides: TGTGCCAGCAGCTTGGGGTACAGGGGCGGTGAGCAGTACTTC. Its translation is CASSLGYRGGEQYF.

This clone was counted a single time. The chain carries TRBV6-1 and TRBJ2-1; TRBD2 matches 11 bases. The CDR3 is made up of 16 amino acids. Germline V gives CDR1 MNHNS, CDR2 SASEGT. V dropped 1 base and J dropped 6; count of bases not matched to a gene: 5. The CDR3 loop is CASSEVAGGPANEQFF. In nucleotides, the CDR3 is TGTGCCAGCAGTGAAGTAGCGGGGGGGCCCGCCAATGAGCAGTTCTTC.

This clone is a singleton in its sample. Different DNA sequences within this sample yield the same CDR3. This rearrangement joins TRBV18 to TRBJ2-3, with a possible D match to TRBD2 (6 bases). Germline assignment: CDR1 KGHSH and CDR2 LQKENI. This CDR3 contains 13 residues. V dropped 3 bases and J dropped 3 bases, with 7 bases sitting between them. CDR3 region: CASSPTSTDTQYF. The CDR3, as DNA: TGTGCCAGCTCACCGACTAGTACAGATACGCAGTATTTT.

The V gene is TRBV2, the J gene TRBJ1-1; D possibly corresponds to TRBD1 (5 bases). The length of the CDR3 is 14 residues. CDR1 is SNHLY and CDR2 is FYNNEI in the germline V gene. With 4 bases removed from V and 4 bases from J, the gap between germline ends came to 13 bases. CDR3 sequence reads: CASSAPWGGTEAFF. The DNA for the CDR3 is TGTGCCAGCAGTGCCCCCTGGGGGGGCACTGAAGCTTTCTTT.

The V and J genes are TRBV15 and TRBJ2-5; no clear D gene. Germline CDR1 and CDR2: LNHNV and YYDKDF (reference sequence). V lost 7 bases and J 5 bases, leaving 17 bases between the germline ends. The CDR3 sequence is 14 residues long. Written as DNA, the CDR3 is TGTGCCACCAAGGCTGACTCCTGGTTGGAGACCCAGTACTTC. Protein: CATKADSWLETQYF. The complete variable domain, with remaining parts taken from reference TRBV15 and TRBJ2-5, reads DAMVIQNPRYQVTQFGKPVTLSCSQTLNHNVMYWYQQKSSQAPKLLFHYYDKDFNNEADTPDNFQSRRPNTSFCFLDIRSPGLGDTAMYLCATKADSWLETQYFGPGTRLLVL.

As concerns this clone: Other DNA sequences from this sample encode an identical CDR3 as well. The gene calls are TRBV19 and TRBJ1-1, with a tentative D call TRBD1 (6 bases). CDR1 is LNHDA and CDR2 is SQIVND in the germline V gene (reference sequence). V dropped 4 bases and J dropped 1 base, with 7 bases sitting between them. This CDR3 is 13 amino acids long. This CDR3 is CASSRGGNTEAFF. The CDR3 DNA sequence: TGTGCCAGTAGTAGAGGGGGGAACACTGAAGCTTTCTTT. Supplemented by reference TRBV19 and TRBJ1-1, the full variable domain reads DGGITQSPKYLFRKEGQNVTLSCEQNLNHDAMYWYRQDPGQGLRLIYYSQIVNDFQKGDIAEGYSVSREKKESFPLTVTSAQKNPTAFYLCASSRGGNTEAFFGQGTRLTVV.

The chain uses TRBV6-2 or TRBV6-3 and TRBJ2-3; 8 nucleotides agree with TRBD2. The V gene end was trimmed by 8 bases and the J gene end by 8 bases; junction bases not matched to a gene: 9. Germline V gives CDR1 MNHEY, CDR2 SVGEGT. CDR3 length: 13 amino acids. The CDR3 bases are TGTGCCAGCGGCCTGACTAGCGCAGGTACGCAGTATTTT. Translated, it gives CASGLTSAGTQYF.

This sequence joins TRBV28 and TRBJ1-2; 7 bases align to TRBD1. The V gene's germline CDR1 is MDHEN and CDR2 SYDVKM. Losses at the gene ends were 5 bases for V and 8 bases for J; bases not matched to a gene: 5. The CDR3 contains 12 residues. CDR3 in DNA: TGTGCCAGCAGTCCCATGACAGGGGGCTACACCTTC. Translating gives CASSPMTGGYTF.

This chain connects TRBV9 to TRBJ2-2; 8 bases fit TRBD1. V lost 2 bases and J lost 3; bases outside the gene matches: 0. Germline loops: CDR1 SGDLS, CDR2 YYNGEE. The CDR3 is made up of 14 amino acids. This CDR3 reads CASSVGQDTGELFF. DNA for the CDR3: TGTGCCAGCAGCGTGGGACAGGACACCGGGGAGCTGTTTTTT.

Of note for this clone: Additional DNA sequences in this sample encode the identical CDR3. The V and J genes are TRBV12-3 or TRBV12-4 and TRBJ2-3, with no clear D. V gave up 3 bases and J gave up 3 bases, with 7 bases separating them. The CDR3 sequence is 13 residues long. This CDR3 reads CASSFGETDTQYF. As DNA, the CDR3 is TGTGCCAGCAGTTTCGGTGAAACAGATACGCAGTATTTT.

The chain uses TRBV19 and TRBJ1-5; D gene unclear. From germline, CDR1 is LNHDA and CDR2 SQIVND (reference sequence). The CDR3 is 14 residues long. V shed 1 base and J shed 6 bases, with 10 bases lying between them. The CDR3 DNA follows: TGTGCCAGTAGTATAGTCGTAGCCGGTCAGCCCCAGCATTTT. Translated: CASSIVVAGQPQHF. Combining the CDR3 with reference TRBV19 and TRBJ1-5 gives the whole variable domain DGGITQSPKYLFRKEGQNVTLSCEQNLNHDAMYWYRQDPGQGLRLIYYSQIVNDFQKGDIAEGYSVSREKKESFPLTVTSAQKNPTAFYLCASSIVVAGQPQHFGDGTRLSIL.